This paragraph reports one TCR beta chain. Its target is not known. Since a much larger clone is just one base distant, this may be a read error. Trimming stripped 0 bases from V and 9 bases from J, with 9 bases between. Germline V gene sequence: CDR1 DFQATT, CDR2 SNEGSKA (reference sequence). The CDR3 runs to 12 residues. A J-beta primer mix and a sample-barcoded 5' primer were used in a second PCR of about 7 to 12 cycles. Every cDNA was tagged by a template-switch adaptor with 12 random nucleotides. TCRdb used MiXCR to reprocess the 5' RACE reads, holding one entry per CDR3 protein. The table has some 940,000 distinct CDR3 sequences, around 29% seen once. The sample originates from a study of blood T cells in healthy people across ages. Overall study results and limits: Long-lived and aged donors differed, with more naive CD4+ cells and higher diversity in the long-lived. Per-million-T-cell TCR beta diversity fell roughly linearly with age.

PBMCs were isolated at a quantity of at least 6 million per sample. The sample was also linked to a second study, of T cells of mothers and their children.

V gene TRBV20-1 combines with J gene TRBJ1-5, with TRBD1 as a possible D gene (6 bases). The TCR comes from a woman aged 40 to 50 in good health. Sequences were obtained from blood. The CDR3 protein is CSARETGWPQHF. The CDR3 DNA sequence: TGCAGTGCTAGAGAGACAGGTTGGCCCCAGCATTTT.